The rows below give T cell receptor beta chains drawn from one sample of a study of beta chain features in type 1 diabetes. TCRdb's copy holds only in-frame clones and misses some; the assay was immunoSEQ multiplex PCR. The data contain 130,000 or so clones, roughly 15% of them singletons. Sequences were obtained from central memory CD4+ T cells from blood. Receptor source: a man younger than 40 with type 1 diabetes. CDR3s include the opening cysteine and the closing phenylalanine or tryptophan. The D gene is left open where the match is weak. The size entry is marked missing in some rows and otherwise reads once, few, many or a size class.

TRBJ2-7	TRBV27	.	.	15	CASSLSGGATYEQYF	TGTGCCAGCAGTTTATCAGGGGGAGCAACCTACGAGCAGTACTTC
TRBJ1-6	TRBV9	.	.	13	CASSASTGSPLHF	TGTGCCAGCAGCGCCTCCACGGGATCACCCCTCCACTTT
TRBJ1-5	TRBV7-8	TRBD1	few	14	CASSFGQGWQPQHF	TGTGCCAGCAGCTTCGGACAGGGGTGGCAGCCCCAGCATTTT
TRBJ2-1	TRBV15	.	.	13	CATSSDSHNEQFF	TGTGCCACCAGCAGCGACAGCCACAATGAGCAGTTCTTC
TRBJ2-7	TRBV6-5	.	.	16	CASSSTSLGGGYEQYF	TGTGCCAGCAGTTCCACTTCGTTAGGGGGAGGGTACGAGCAGTACTTC
TRBJ1-1	TRBV2	.	.	14	CASSWEGRRTEAFF	TGTGCCAGCAGTTGGGAGGGGAGAAGGACTGAAGCTTTCTTT
TRBJ2-1	TRBV5-4	.	few	15	CASSLPGSSYNEQFF	TGTGCCAGCAGCTTACCAGGGAGCTCCTACAATGAGCAGTTCTTC
TRBJ2-5	TRBV11-3	.	.	13	CASSLTRWETQYF	TGTGCCAGCAGCTTAACTAGATGGGAGACCCAGTACTTC
TRBJ2-3	TRBV7-7	.	.	13	CASSLDWTDTQYF	TGTGCCAGCAGCTTAGACTGGACAGATACGCAGTATTTT
TRBJ2-1	TRBV7-6	TRBD1	few	15	CASSLGTGTYNEQFF	TGTGCCAGCAGCTTAGGGACAGGAACCTACAATGAGCAGTTCTTC
TRBJ2-1	TRBV15	TRBD1	.	15	CATSREGQGANEQFF	TGTGCCACCAGCAGAGAGGGACAGGGGGCAAATGAGCAGTTCTTC
TRBJ2-1	TRBV10-3	.	few	15	CAISNEQGLDNEQFF	TGTGCCATCAGTAACGAACAGGGTCTGGACAATGAGCAGTTCTTC
TRBJ2-5	TRBV9	.	few	15	CASSVVGFPQETQYF	TGTGCCAGCAGCGTAGTTGGGTTCCCACAAGAGACCCAGTACTTC
TRBJ2-7	TRBV18	TRBD2	few	14	CASTTSGDSYEQYF	TGTGCCAGCACAACTAGCGGGGATTCCTACGAGCAGTACTTC
TRBJ2-3	TRBV7-2	TRBD2	.	15	CASSLGGGHTDTQYF	TGTGCCAGCAGCTTGGGCGGGGGGCACACAGATACGCAGTATTTT
TRBJ1-4	TRBV5-1	.	.	14	CASSPSPTNEKLFF	TGCGCCAGCAGCCCAAGTCCAACTAATGAAAAACTGTTTTTT
TRBJ2-1	TRBV29-1	TRBD2	.	14	CSVALAGAYNEQFF	TGCAGCGTTGCGCTAGCGGGGGCCTACAATGAGCAGTTCTTC
TRBJ1-5	TRBV30	.	few	15	CAWSTFGAGDQPQHF	TGTGCCTGGAGTACCTTCGGGGCCGGGGATCAGCCCCAGCATTTT
TRBJ2-7	TRBV29-1	.	.	12	CSVVTGIYEQYF	TGCAGCGTTGTCACAGGGATCTACGAGCAGTACTTC
TRBJ2-7	TRBV5-6	.	.	18	CASSLYLKEGSTSYEQYF	TGTGCCAGCAGCTTATACCTTAAGGAGGGAAGTACATCCTACGAGCAGTACTTC
TRBJ1-5	TRBV6-6	TRBD1	.	15	CASSYLGQEYQPQHF	TGTGCCAGCAGTTACCTAGGACAGGAGTATCAGCCCCAGCATTTT
TRBJ1-4	TRBV5-1	.	few	13	CASRNNRDEKLFF	TGCGCCAGCAGAAACAACAGGGATGAAAAACTGTTTTTT
TRBJ2-1	TRBV11-3	.	.	14	CASSSGLAYNEQFF	TGTGCCAGCAGCTCCGGGCTAGCGTACAATGAGCAGTTCTTC
TRBJ1-2	TRBV7-2	.	.	13	CASSLVFPGDYTF	TGTGCCAGCAGCTTAGTATTTCCAGGGGACTACACCTTC
TRBJ2-4	TRBV6-5	TRBD1	.	16	CASSSPGQGLKNIQYF	TGTGCCAGCAGTTCGCCGGGACAGGGGCTCAAAAACATTCAGTACTTC
TRBJ1-1	TRBV6-1	.	.	13	CASRDSQGSEAFF	TGTGCCAGCAGAGACTCACAGGGATCTGAAGCTTTCTTT
TRBJ1-2	TRBV29-1	.	.	12	CSVGAAEYGYTF	TGCAGCGTTGGGGCAGCAGAATATGGCTACACCTTC
TRBJ2-3	TRBV11-3	TRBD1	.	14	CASRGGTGENTQYF	TGTGCCAGCAGAGGCGGGACAGGGGAAAATACGCAGTATTTT
TRBJ1-4	TRBV2	.	.	13	CASRRATNEKLFF	TGTGCCAGCAGGCGGGCAACTAATGAAAAACTGTTTTTT
TRBJ2-3	TRBV11-2	.	many	12	CASSSTLGTQYF	TGTGCCAGCAGCTCAACGTTGGGAACGCAGTATTTT
TRBJ2-1	TRBV5-6	TRBD1	.	16	CASSDYLDRGQHEQFF	TGTGCCAGCAGCGACTATCTGGACAGGGGGCAGCATGAGCAGTTCTTC
TRBJ2-1	TRBV5-4	.	.	15	CASSADPNSYNEQFF	TGTGCCAGCAGCGCCGACCCGAACTCCTACAATGAGCAGTTCTTC
TRBJ1-5	TRBV2	.	.	16	CASSLLSMVGNQPQHF	TGTGCCAGCAGTCTCCTATCGATGGTTGGCAATCAGCCCCAGCATTTT
TRBJ2-1	TRBV6-1	.	many	16	CASSELGPSSYNEQFF	TGTGCCAGCAGTGAATTGGGGCCAAGCTCCTACAATGAGCAGTTCTTC
TRBJ1-6	TRBV9	TRBD1	.	14	CASSVGDRGSPLHF	TGTGCCAGCAGCGTAGGAGACAGGGGATCACCCCTCCACTTT
TRBJ1-2	TRBV9	TRBD1	.	15	CASSATGGLIPRYTF	TGTGCCAGCAGCGCGACAGGGGGACTAATTCCGCGCTACACCTTC
TRBJ2-5	TRBV11-3	.	.	13	CASSSQDKETQYF	TGTGCCAGCAGCTCACAGGATAAAGAGACCCAGTACTTC
TRBJ2-3	TRBV5-1	TRBD2	.	15	CASSFTSGGTDTQYF	TGCGCCAGCAGCTTTACTAGCGGGGGCACAGATACGCAGTATTTT
TRBJ2-1	TRBV5-1	TRBD2	few	16	CASSSRLAGLYNEQFF	TGCGCCAGCAGCTCCCGACTAGCGGGGCTGTACAATGAGCAGTTCTTC
TRBJ2-7	TRBV5-1	TRBD1	.	14	CASSSRTGDYEQYF	TGCGCCAGCAGCTCTCGGACAGGGGACTACGAGCAGTACTTC
TRBJ2-5	TRBV12-5	TRBD2	few	15	CASGSGTSGQETQYF	TGTGCTAGTGGCTCCGGGACTAGCGGACAAGAGACCCAGTACTTC
TRBJ1-2	TRBV4-3	TRBD1	.	14	CASSQVQGIYGYTF	TGCGCCAGCAGCCAGGTACAGGGGATCTATGGCTACACCTTC
TRBJ2-2	TRBV14	TRBD1	few	17	CASSLDRGQPSFTELFF	TGTGCCAGCAGCCTCGACCGGGGACAGCCTTCCTTTACGGAGCTGTTTTTT
TRBJ2-7	TRBV25-1	TRBD1	few	14	CASSEFGQGHEQYF	TGTGCCAGCAGTGAATTCGGACAGGGCCACGAGCAGTACTTC
TRBJ1-2	TRBV5-1	TRBD1	.	14	CASSTGTASYGYTF	TGCGCCAGCAGCACCGGGACAGCTTCATATGGCTACACCTTC
TRBJ1-1	TRBV6-5	.	.	13	CASSRLVNTEAFF	TGTGCCAGCAGTCGACTAGTCAACACTGAAGCTTTCTTT
TRBJ2-2	TRBV11-2	TRBD1	.	15	CASSWDRSNTGELFF	TGTGCCAGCAGCTGGGACAGGTCGAACACCGGGGAGCTGTTTTTT
TRBJ2-3	TRBV30	.	.	13	CAWSVTGAHTQYF	TGTGCCTGGAGCGTAACGGGAGCCCATACGCAGTATTTT
TRBJ2-5	TRBV10-3	TRBD2	many	16	CAISREGLAGEKTQYF	TGTGCCATCAGCCGTGAGGGACTAGCGGGGGAAAAGACCCAGTACTTC
TRBJ2-3	TRBV30	TRBD2	many	14	CAWNSGGAVDTQYF	TGTGCCTGGAACAGCGGGGGGGCGGTAGATACGCAGTATTTT
TRBJ2-2	TRBV9	TRBD1	many	16	CASSTTTGLNTGELFF	TGTGCCAGCAGCACAACGACAGGGCTAAACACCGGGGAGCTGTTTTTT
TRBJ2-5	TRBV7-2	TRBD2	.	15	CASTLAGGDQETQYF	TGTGCCAGCACTCTAGCGGGGGGGGACCAAGAGACCCAGTACTTC
TRBJ1-6	TRBV5-1	.	.	12	CASSYDNSPLHF	TGCGCCAGCAGCTATGATAATTCACCCCTCCACTTT